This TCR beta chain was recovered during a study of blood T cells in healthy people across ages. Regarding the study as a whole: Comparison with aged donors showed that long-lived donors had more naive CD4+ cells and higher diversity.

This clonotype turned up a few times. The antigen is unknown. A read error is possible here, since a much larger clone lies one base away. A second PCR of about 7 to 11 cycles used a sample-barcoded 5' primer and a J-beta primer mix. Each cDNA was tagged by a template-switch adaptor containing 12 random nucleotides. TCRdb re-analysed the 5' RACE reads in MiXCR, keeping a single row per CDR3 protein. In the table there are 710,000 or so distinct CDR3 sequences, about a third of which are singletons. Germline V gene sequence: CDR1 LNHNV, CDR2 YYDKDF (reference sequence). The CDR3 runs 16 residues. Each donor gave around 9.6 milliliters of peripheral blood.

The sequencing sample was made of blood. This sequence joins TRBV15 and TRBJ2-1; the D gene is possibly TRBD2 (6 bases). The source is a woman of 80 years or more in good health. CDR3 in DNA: TGTGCCGCCAGCAAAGACCTCGGGACTTTCTACAATGAGCAGTTCTTC. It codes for CAASKDLGTFYNEQFF.